This T cell receptor beta chain stems from a study of PD-1 blockade in classical Hodgkin lymphoma. Turning to the study itself: Intravenous nivolumab at 3 mg/kg was given to patients every 2 weeks. Findings of the study overall: Patients excluded were those beginning nivolumab under 1 year after ASCT. By cycle point C4D1, TCR diversity had risen significantly in CD4+ cells (but not CD8+ cells). Newly diagnosed patients and complete responders had comparable diversity at baseline.

With respect to this clone: What it binds is not known.

Germline lookup yields CDR1 DFQATT and CDR2 SNEGSKA (reference sequence). The V end was cut by 1 base, the J end by 3 bases, with 4 bases between. CDR3 length: 11 residues. Every patient had relapsed following autologous stem cell transplantation, and cohorts differed in brentuximab vedotin exposure. Repertoires were generated with immunoSEQ multiplex PCR, while TCRdb's copy carries only in-frame clones and drops some. The top ten clones hold roughly a quarter of a sample with 13,000 to 15,000 clones, around four fifths of them seen once. This clonotype originated in a human donor with classical Hodgkin lymphoma. Sequencing used peripheral blood mononuclear cells (PBMCs), obtained before the second cycle of nivolumab. J is TRBJ2-7 and V is TRBV20-1; D is undetermined. The CDR3 nucleotides are TGCAGTGCTAGAGGGGGCTACGAGCAGTACTTC. This translates into CSARGGYEQYF.